This entry features one T cell receptor (beta chain) sequence. Its antigen is as yet unknown. Single viable CD3+CD4+CD8-CD45RO+ cells were sorted as the memory CD4+ T cells. This specimen belongs to a study of memory CD4+ T cells and cytomegalovirus serostatus. Study results and caveats: Suggested: most of the CMV-linked TCR signature lies in CD4+ memory cells. Of 150 to 200 reported CMV TCRbeta sequences, roughly 70 were found in memory CD4+ repertoires. A US-trained random forest predicted CMV serostatus with median AUC around 0.91.

Original methodology: Out-of-frame sequences were removed, leaving a few million distinct TCRbeta sequences. Sequencing was performed with immunoSEQ multiplex PCR; in TCRdb, only in-frame clones are kept and a portion is missing. V and J calls and clone size are those listed in that table; D and trimming were worked out from the DNA. The table lists 45,000 to 60,000 clones, roughly 78% of them singletons. The CDR3 is 15 amino acids. With 3 bases removed from V and 0 bases from J, the gap between germline ends came to 12 bases. The germline gives CDR1 LNHDA, CDR2 SQIVND (reference sequence). Input material: memory CD4+ T cells from blood. The genes are TRBV19 and TRBJ2-7; tentative D call: TRBD1 (6 bases). This receptor was taken from an adult in good health and CMV-seronegative. The CDR3 region is CASSMYQGNSYEQYF. CDR3 nucleotides: TGTGCCAGTAGTATGTATCAGGGGAACTCCTACGAGCAGTACTTC.